These 14 T cell receptor beta chains came from one sample sequenced in a study of blood T cell repertoires in COVID-19. Assay used: immunoSEQ multiplex PCR; TCRdb lists only in-frame clones, some missing. The data show roughly 250,000 clones, 70% to 90% seen once. The specimen sequenced was PBMCs or T cells enriched from blood (not recorded which). Receptor source: a woman aged 25 to 39 who had recovered from COVID-19.

Only a few counts were recorded for this clone. The V gene is TRBV5-1, the J gene TRBJ2-5; TRBD2 aligns across 7 bases. Germline V gene data show CDR1 as SGHRS and CDR2 as YFSETQ. This CDR3 comprises 16 residues. With 5 bases clipped from V and 0 bases from J, the junction kept 10 bases outside the gene matches. Here the CDR3 DNA reads TGCGCCAGCAGAAGGGGCGGGGGAGCGTACCAAGAGACCCAGTACTTC. Translating gives CASRRGGGAYQETQYF.

This clone was seen once. CDR3 coding DNA: TGTGCCAGTAGTATAGGGGGCGTGAACTTCAACACCGGGGAGCTGTTTTTT. Translated: CASSIGGVNFNTGELFF. The rearrangement uses TRBV19 and TRBJ2-2, with D perhaps matching TRBD1 (5 bases). Germline CDR1 and CDR2: LNHDA and SQIVND (reference sequence). V lost 1 base to trimming and J lost 2 bases, with 14 bases between them. This CDR3 spans 17 amino acids.

This clone was found once. Other DNA sequences within the sample encode an identical CDR3. The chain recombines TRBV7-9 with TRBJ2-3; D is ambiguous. The germline V gene encodes CDR1 SEHNR and CDR2 FQNEAQ (reference sequence). This CDR3 comprises 14 residues. Deletions cut 1 base from V and 1 base from J, with 6 bases between. CDR3 in amino acids: CASSLVSGTDTQYF. DNA for the CDR3: TGTGCCAGCAGCTTAGTGTCTGGCACAGATACGCAGTATTTT. Variable domain in full (rest from reference TRBV7-9 and TRBJ2-3): DTGVSQNPRHKITKRGQNVTFRCDPISEHNRLYWYRQTLGQGPEFLTYFQNEAQLEKSRLLSDRFSAERPKGSFSTLEIQRTEQGDSAMYLCASSLVSGTDTQYFGPGTRLTVL.

This clone came up a few times. The J gene is TRBJ1-1, the V gene TRBV7-8; D is unclear. The CDR3 covers 16 residues. Germline V gives CDR1 SGHVS, CDR2 FQNEAQ. The V end was cut by 5 bases, the J end by 0 bases, with 16 bases between. The DNA of the CDR3 is TGTGCCAGCAGCGGAGCCTTCGCGAGGATGAACACTGAAGCTTTCTTT. This sequence encodes CASSGAFARMNTEAFF.

A single count supports this clone. CDR3 in amino acids: CASSARGGNTIYF. DNA of the CDR3: TGTGCCAGCAGCGCAAGAGGAGGGAACACCATATATTTT. V and J are TRBV3-1 (or the pseudogene TRBV3-2) and TRBJ1-3; no clear D. The CDR3 runs to 13 residues. Germline CDR1 reads LGHDT; CDR2 reads YNNKEL (reference sequence). V lost 5 bases to trimming and J lost 7 bases, with 12 bases between them.

This chain links TRBV19 with TRBJ1-3; weak D call: TRBD1 (6 bases). Trimming left V 6 bases short and J 6 bases short, with 15 bases between. CDR1 and CDR2 (germline): LNHDA, SQIVND (reference sequence). CDR3 size: 14 residues. In DNA form, the CDR3 reads TGTGCCAGTAGGCCGGGGGGCAGAATAAACACCATATATTTT. Translating gives CASRPGGRINTIYF. Variable domain in full (rest from reference TRBV19 and TRBJ1-3): DGGITQSPKYLFRKEGQNVTLSCEQNLNHDAMYWYRQDPGQGLRLIYYSQIVNDFQKGDIAEGYSVSREKKESFPLTVTSAQKNPTAFYLCASRPGGRINTIYFGEGSWLTVV.

The rearrangement joins TRBV30 to TRBJ2-3; the match to TRBD2 covers 14 bases. Unmatched junction bases numbered 2, after V lost 3 bases and J lost 3 bases. Germline lookup yields CDR1 GTSNPN and CDR2 SVGIG (reference sequence). The CDR3 runs to 15 residues. The CDR3 here is CAWRTSGGATDTQYF. CDR3 nucleotide sequence: TGTGCCTGGAGGACTAGCGGGGGGGCGACAGATACGCAGTATTTT.

This clone occurred a few times. The chain is built from TRBV11-2 and TRBJ1-1; D is perhaps TRBD1 (5 bases). The CDR3 is made up of 16 amino acids. Deletions cut 0 bases from V and 5 bases from J, with 16 bases between. Germline V gene lookup returns CDR1 SGHAT and CDR2 FQNNGV. The CDR3, as DNA: TGTGCCAGCAGCTTAGACCAGGTGTTAAGGGGAACTGAAGCTTTCTTT. It codes for CASSLDQVLRGTEAFF.

The rearrangement joins TRBV7-9 to TRBJ1-2, with a weak D call TRBD1 (6 bases). Germline CDR1 is SEHNR and CDR2 is FQNEAQ (reference sequence). The V and J ends lost 6 bases and 2 bases respectively, with 19 bases between them. The CDR3 is made up of 16 amino acids. CDR3 nucleotide sequence: TGTGCCAGCAGAACCGGGACAACTTCCAGAAACTATGGCTACACCTTC. This sequence encodes CASRTGTTSRNYGYTF.

This chain links TRBV5-1 with TRBJ2-7; TRBD2 is a possible D gene (5 bases). V was trimmed by 4 bases and J by 0 bases, leaving 14 bases between them. The germline gives CDR1 SGHRS, CDR2 YFSETQ. The CDR3 runs 15 residues. The CDR3 reads CASSPIRRSSYEQYF. CDR3 DNA sequence: TGCGCCAGCAGCCCCATCAGGAGGAGCTCCTACGAGCAGTACTTC.

The rearrangement joins TRBV4-2 to TRBJ2-7, with 7 bases fitting TRBD2. Germline CDR1 is LGHNA and CDR2 is YNFKEQ. The CDR3 consists of 15 residues. After removal of 4 bases from V and 2 bases from J, the junction contained 8 bases not matched to a gene. For the CDR3, the DNA is TGTGCCAGCAGCCCCGGGGCTAGCGGAGCCTACGAGCAGTACTTC. The encoded protein is CASSPGASGAYEQYF.

J is TRBJ2-6 and V is TRBV3-1 (or the pseudogene TRBV3-2); D is uncertain. The germline V gene has CDR1 LGHDT and CDR2 YNNKEL (reference sequence). Between the trimmed V and J ends, which lost 4 bases and 0 bases, there was a span of 7 bases. The CDR3 totals 15 residues. The CDR3 protein is CASSPISSGANVLTF. DNA of the CDR3: TGTGCCAGCAGCCCTATAAGCTCTGGGGCCAACGTCCTGACTTTC.

V and J are TRBV5-8 and TRBJ1-6; no firm D call. This CDR3 has 18 amino acids. Germline values: CDR1 SGHTS, CDR2 YDEGEE. V was pared by 2 bases and J by 7 bases, with 22 bases between. The CDR3 here is CASSLSDTVTPLNSPLHF. CDR3 in DNA: TGTGCCAGCAGCTTAAGTGACACCGTGACCCCTCTAAATTCACCCCTCCACTTT.

This clone was recorded only once. This chain uses TRBV18 with TRBJ2-7, with a tentative D call TRBD1 (6 bases). CDR3 length equals 14 residues. V lost 5 bases to trimming and J lost 1 base, with 12 bases between them. Germline V CDR1 and CDR2: KGHSH, LQKENI. The CDR3 region has the DNA TGTGCCAGCTCATCCGATGGACAGTCCTACGAGCAGTACTTC. Its translation is CASSSDGQSYEQYF. Drawing the rest from reference TRBV18 and TRBJ2-7, the complete variable domain is NAGVMQNPRHLVRRRGQEARLRCSPMKGHSHVYWYRQLPEEGLKFMVYLQKENIIDESGMPKERFSAEFPKEGPSILRIQQVVRGDSAAYFCASSSDGQSYEQYFGPGTRLTVT.